Listed here is a single TCR beta chain. The antigen remains unidentified. Germline values: CDR1 MNHEY, CDR2 SVGEGT. This CDR3 is built from 14 residues. V dropped 2 bases and J dropped 0 bases, with 7 bases sitting between them. This specimen belongs to a study of T cell responses to AZD1222 COVID-19 vaccine. General study findings and limits: Close to half of all spike-specific TCRs reportedly target regions of the variants that are unmutated. Only a handful of AZD1222 recipients, more than five in all, had baseline seropositivity. Vaccination with two AZD1222 doses was followed by a rise in Spike-specific TCR breadth and depth. Donors were mostly white British, more females; clonal diversity possibly underestimated.

The protocol was immunoSEQ multiplex PCR, while the TCRdb copy is restricted to in-frame clones and leaves out a portion. The table lists 200,000 to 250,000 clones, 90% to 95% of them singletons. This material consisted of peripheral blood, taken on day 0 of MenACWY control vaccination. This TCR was sampled from an adult in good health. The V and J genes are TRBV6-2 or TRBV6-3 and TRBJ1-1; no reliable D call. DNA for the CDR3: TGTGCCAGCAGTTACGCGATGATGAACACTGAAGCTTTCTTT. Protein product: CASSYAMMNTEAFF.